These T cell receptor beta chains were read from a single sample in a study of beta chain features in type 1 diabetes. The assay was immunoSEQ multiplex PCR, and TCRdb's table has in-frame clones only and misses some. This table holds around 250,000 clones, 11% to 15% found once. The sample was naive CD4+ T cells from blood. Receptors were obtained from a man younger than 45 with type 1 diabetes. CDR3s leave out the opening cysteine and the closing phenylalanine or tryptophan. The D gene is left open where the match is weak.

NA	TRBV2	TRBJ2-7	ASSQDLPGDYEQY
TRBD1	TRBV9	TRBJ2-5	ASSFTPTGPETQY
NA	TRBV5-4	TRBJ1-6	ASSFWAQNSPLH
NA	TRBV5-1	TRBJ2-5	ASSQQETQY
NA	TRBV6-1	TRBJ2-7	VAGTPSYEQY
NA	TRBV18	TRBJ2-7	ASSPPGDYEQY
NA	TRBV2	TRBJ1-5	ASSTGLNQPQH
NA	TRBV2	TRBJ1-2	ASSEGRAYNYGYT
NA	TRBV30	TRBJ2-7	AWSVGGREQY
TRBD2	TRBV5-4	TRBJ2-1	ASSSGTSGRRNEQF
TRBD2	TRBV30	TRBJ2-5	AWSAQLAGLRETQY
TRBD1	TRBV7-9	TRBJ2-7	ASSRGWGQTSYEQY
TRBD1	TRBV5-1	TRBJ2-2	ASSPGTGDSGELF
NA	TRBV6-5	TRBJ1-5	ASSSGVGQPQH
TRBD1	TRBV29-1	TRBJ1-2	SASDRGYNGYT
TRBD2	TRBV6-1	TRBJ2-1	ASSGLAGGDEQF
NA	TRBV19	TRBJ1-6	ASSMPGELGSPLH
TRBD1	TRBV5-4	TRBJ2-4	ASSLDAGGNIQY